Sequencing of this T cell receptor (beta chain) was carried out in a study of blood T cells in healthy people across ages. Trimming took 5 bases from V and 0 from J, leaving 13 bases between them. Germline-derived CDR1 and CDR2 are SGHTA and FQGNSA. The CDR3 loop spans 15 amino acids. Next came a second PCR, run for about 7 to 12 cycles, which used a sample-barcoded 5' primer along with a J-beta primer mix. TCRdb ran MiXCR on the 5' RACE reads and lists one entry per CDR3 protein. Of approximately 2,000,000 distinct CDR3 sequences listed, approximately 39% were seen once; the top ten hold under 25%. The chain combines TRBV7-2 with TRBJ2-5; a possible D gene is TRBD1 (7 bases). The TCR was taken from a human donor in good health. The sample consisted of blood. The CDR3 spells CASSQGGQYQETQYF. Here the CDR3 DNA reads TGTGCCAGCAGCCAGGGGGGACAGTACCAAGAGACCCAGTACTTC. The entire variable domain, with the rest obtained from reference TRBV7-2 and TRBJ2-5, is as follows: GAGVSQSPSNKVTEKGKDVELRCDPISGHTALYWYRQSLGQGLEFLIYFQGNSAPDKSGLPSDRFSAERTGGSVSTLTIQRTQQEDSAVYLCASSQGGQYQETQYFGPGTRLLVL.